One sample yielded the 13 T cell receptor beta chains listed below, sequenced in a study of T cell responses to AZD1222 COVID-19 vaccine. Only in-frame clones appear in the TCRdb table, and some are missing; sequencing was by immunoSEQ multiplex PCR. The table includes about 130,000 clones, 70% to 90% detected once. Sequenced material: peripheral blood, taken on day 0 of AZD1222 vaccination. The receptors here all came from an adult in good health.

The rearrangement links TRBV11-2 to TRBJ2-1; the match to TRBD2 covers 7 bases. Germline V CDR1 and CDR2: SGHAT, FQNNGV. Trimming at V came to 2 bases and at J to 4 bases, leaving 2 bases not matched to a gene. This CDR3 spans 14 amino acids. DNA for the CDR3: TGTGCCAGCAGCTTAAGCGGGGAATACAATGAGCAGTTCTTC. It encodes CASSLSGEYNEQFF.

This clone has just a few counts. This chain joins TRBV19 and TRBJ1-5; D is unclear. Germline CDR1 is LNHDA and CDR2 is SQIVND (reference sequence). V was trimmed by 3 bases and J by 5 bases, leaving 11 bases between them. The CDR3 totals 14 residues. The CDR3 region has the DNA TGTGCCAGTAGTATCGGTGACGCTGATCAGCCCCAGCATTTT. Its protein is CASSIGDADQPQHF. The full variable domain, completed using reference TRBV19 and TRBJ1-5, is DGGITQSPKYLFRKEGQNVTLSCEQNLNHDAMYWYRQDPGQGLRLIYYSQIVNDFQKGDIAEGYSVSREKKESFPLTVTSAQKNPTAFYLCASSIGDADQPQHFGDGTRLSIL.

J is TRBJ2-3 and V is TRBV28; 7 nucleotides line up with TRBD1. CDR3 size: 17 residues. Unmatched junction bases numbered 9, after V lost 3 bases and J lost 0 bases. CDR1 is MDHEN, CDR2 SYDVKM, per germline. The CDR3 loop reads CASSFRTGLTSTDTQYF. CDR3 sequence (DNA): TGTGCCAGCAGTTTTCGGACAGGCCTCACTAGCACAGATACGCAGTATTTT. The full variable domain, in which reference TRBV28 and TRBJ2-3 provide the parts outside the CDR3, is DVKVTQSSRYLVKRTGEKVFLECVQDMDHENMFWYRQDPGLGLRLIYFSYDVKMKEKGDIPEGYSVSREKKERFSLILESASTNQTSMYLCASSFRTGLTSTDTQYFGPGTRLTVL.

The J gene is TRBJ1-4, the V gene TRBV6-5; D gene ambiguous. Germline lookup yields CDR1 MNHEY and CDR2 SVGAGI. The length of the CDR3 is 13 residues. The V end was cut by 8 bases, the J end by 7 bases, with 14 bases between. The CDR3 DNA is TGTGCCAGCGGTAACGGCTACGGTGAAAAACTGTTTTTT. Its translation is CASGNGYGEKLFF.

The CDR3 region has the DNA TGTGCCAGCAGCCTGGGGACCGCGACCCTCCTGAACACTGAAGCTTTCTTT. Its protein is CASSLGTATLLNTEAFF. V is TRBV7-6 and J is TRBJ1-1; D perhaps matches TRBD1 (5 bases). The V end was cut by 5 bases, the J end by 0 bases, with 19 bases between. This CDR3 has 17 residues. Germline CDR1 is SGHVS and CDR2 is FNYEAQ.

This chain joins TRBV12-3 or TRBV12-4 and TRBJ2-5; tentatively, D is TRBD1 (6 bases). V lost 6 bases to trimming and J lost 4 bases, with 12 bases between them. The CDR3 extends over 13 amino acids. CDR3 sequence: CASSLQGRETQYF. The CDR3 nucleotides read TGTGCCAGCAGCCTACAGGGTCGAGAGACCCAGTACTTC.

The chain recombines TRBV29-1 with TRBJ1-2, with 7 bases identical to TRBD1. In germline, CDR1 is SQVTM, CDR2 ANQGSEA. The CDR3 is 16 residues long. V lost 7 bases, J lost 3 bases, and 17 bases stayed unmatched. CDR3 in DNA: TGCAGCGCCAGTATTCGTTTTCCAGGGGGATACTATGGCTACACCTTC. Translating it yields CSASIRFPGGYYGYTF.

This clone was detected only once. The chain uses TRBV12-3 or TRBV12-4 and TRBJ1-2; TRBD1 matches 8 bases. V lost 6 bases, J lost 7 bases, and 7 bases stayed unmatched. This CDR3 comprises 13 residues. The CDR3 nucleotides read TGTGCCAGCAGCCTGGGGACAGGTCCTGGCTACACCTTC. This translates into CASSLGTGPGYTF.

The chain links TRBV28 to TRBJ1-1; TRBD1 matches at 7 bases. Germline CDR1 is MDHEN and CDR2 is SYDVKM. The V segment lost 7 bases and the J segment 4 bases; nucleotides outside the gene matches: 9. This CDR3 region has 14 residues. CDR3 amino acids: CASTLGQAGTEAFF. The CDR3 DNA reads as TGTGCCAGCACACTTGGACAGGCGGGCACTGAAGCTTTCTTT.

This clone was seen just once. DNA for the CDR3: TGCGCCAGCAGCTTGGGGGAGGGGGAAGCTTTCTTT. This translates into CASSLGEGEAFF. The chain employs TRBV5-1 and TRBJ1-1; D might be TRBD1 (5 bases). The CDR3 has 12 amino acids. V was shortened by 0 bases and J by 8 bases, with 8 bases between the two germline ends. CDR1 and CDR2 from the germline V gene are SGHRS and YFSETQ.

CDR3 bases: TGTGCCAGCAGCGAGACAGGAGCCCACACCGGGGAGCTGTTTTTT. Its protein product is CASSETGAHTGELFF. The V gene is TRBV9, the J gene TRBJ2-2; a possible D gene is TRBD1 (6 bases). Germline-derived CDR1 and CDR2 are SGDLS and YYNGEE. Trimming pared 3 bases from V and 3 bases from J, leaving 12 bases between. This CDR3 has 15 amino acids.

V gene TRBV6-2 or TRBV6-3 combines with J gene TRBJ1-2; a weak D match, TRBD1 (6 bases). This CDR3 is 11 amino acids long. V lost 6 bases, J lost 8 bases, and 10 bases lay in between. CDR1 and CDR2 (germline): MNHEY, SVGEGT. CDR3 sequence: CASSRGWGYTF. CDR3 DNA: TGTGCCAGCAGCAGGGGTTGGGGCTACACCTTC.

The gene calls are TRBV25-1 and TRBJ2-5; 9 bases match TRBD2. CDR3 length: 15 amino acids. The germline CDR1 and CDR2 sequences are MGHDK and SYGVNS. The trim removed 3 bases at V and 7 bases at J, leaving 9 bases unmatched. The CDR3 sequence: CASSDTAGGWGTQYF. CDR3 nucleotides: TGTGCCAGCAGTGACACTGCGGGAGGGTGGGGGACCCAGTACTTC.